A single sample gave rise to the 6 T cell receptor beta chains below, sequenced in a study of blood T cells in healthy people across ages. Using a J-beta primer mix together with a sample-barcoded 5' primer, a second PCR was run for roughly 7 to 12 cycles. MiXCR, applied by TCRdb to the 5' RACE reads, yields one record per CDR3 protein. The table has almost 550,000 distinct CDR3 sequences, nearly 25% seen once. This same sample was also taken into another study, of T cells of mothers and their children.

Sequencing was performed on blood. The receptors originated from a boy aged 5-17 years in good health.

The genes are TRBV28 and TRBJ1-4, with D unclear. The CDR3 length is 15 residues. The germline V and J ends were trimmed by 6 bases and 0 bases, with 11 bases remaining between them. The germline V gene encodes CDR1 MDHEN and CDR2 SYDVKM. This CDR3 is CASRLDITTNEKLFF. The DNA for the CDR3 is TGTGCCAGCAGACTAGACATCACAACTAATGAAAAACTGTTTTTT.

The chain links TRBV28 to TRBJ1-4; TRBD1 is a possible D gene (5 bases). V was shortened by 5 bases and J by 0 bases, with 13 bases between the two germline ends. CDR3 size: 16 residues. The germline CDR1 and CDR2 sequences are MDHEN and SYDVKM. CDR3 in amino acids: CASSDVGTTTNEKLFF. CDR3 DNA sequence: TGTGCCAGCAGTGATGTCGGGACCACAACTAATGAAAAACTGTTTTTT.

This clonotype has a handful of counts. The chain employs TRBV12-3 or TRBV12-4 and TRBJ2-7, with TRBD2 matching over 11 bases. Losses at the gene ends were 7 bases for V and 2 bases for J; bases not matched to a gene: 4. The CDR3 is 14 residues long. CDR3 nucleotides: TGTGCCAGCAAAATTAGCGGGGGGGCCTACGAGCAGTACTTC. Residues: CASKISGGAYEQYF.

A note on this clonotype: Mismatch with germline at one junction end may stem from a read error. V is TRBV12-3 or TRBV12-4 and J is TRBJ1-2; the match to TRBD1 covers 7 bases. The CDR3 consists of 13 residues. CDR3 DNA: TGTGCCAGCAGGTTGAAAGGGGGCTATGGTTACACCTTC. This translates into CASRLKGGYGYTF.

This clonotype was observed a handful of times. The chain employs TRBV20-1 and TRBJ2-5; weak D call: TRBD1 (6 bases). The end of the DNA is better explained by TRBJ2-7, so the J call may be wrong. The germline V gene encodes CDR1 DFQATT and CDR2 SNEGSKA (reference sequence). This CDR3 spans 12 amino acids. As DNA, the CDR3 is TGCAGTGCTAGAGGAGACAGGTACGAGCAGTACTTC. Its translation: CSARGDRYEQYF.

This chain uses TRBV14 with TRBJ2-3, with 8 bases lining up with TRBD2. The CDR3 is made up of 16 amino acids. The germline V gene encodes CDR1 SGHDN and CDR2 FVKESK. Unmatched junction bases numbered 7, after V lost 3 bases and J lost 2 bases. CDR3 nucleotides: TGTGCCAGCAGCCACGCCGGGGGGGGCAACACAGATACGCAGTATTTT. As protein: CASSHAGGGNTDTQYF.